A single sample is the source of the 27 T cell receptor beta chains below, sequenced in a study of blood T cell repertoires in COVID-19. Measured with immunoSEQ multiplex PCR; TCRdb has only the in-frame clones, and not every one. The data hold about 140,000 clones, with around 86% observed a single time. The source material was peripheral blood. The receptors shown here come from a human donor in a cohort sampled during active COVID-19.

The gene calls are TRBV27 and TRBJ2-7, with a tentative D call TRBD1 (5 bases). Germline values: CDR1 MNHEY, CDR2 SMNVEV (reference sequence). Trimming took off 5 bases at V and 5 bases at J, with 25 bases between the two ends. The CDR3 consists of 17 residues. This CDR3 reads CASSPLPIYRLLHEQYF. The CDR3 DNA is TGTGCCAGCAGTCCTTTGCCCATTTACAGGTTGCTCCACGAGCAGTACTTC.

The V call is TRBV2, the J call TRBJ1-3; D is perhaps TRBD1 (6 bases). V dropped 6 bases and J dropped 2 bases, with 17 bases sitting between them. Germline loops: CDR1 SNHLY, CDR2 FYNNEI. The CDR3 loop spans 16 amino acids. CDR3 nucleotides: TGTGCCAGCAGCGCCCTTCGGGGGGCGCCTGGAAACACCATATATTTT. This codes for CASSALRGAPGNTIYF.

This rearrangement joins TRBV6-5 to TRBJ2-3; weak D call: TRBD1 (5 bases). V was shortened by 7 bases and J by 4 bases, with 15 bases between the two germline ends. CDR1 is MNHEY and CDR2 is SVGAGI in the germline V gene. CDR3 length equals 14 residues. The CDR3 nucleotides are TGTGCCAGCAATCAGGGTCCTCTGGCAGATACGCAGTATTTT. It specifies CASNQGPLADTQYF.

This clone was detected only a few times. The chain recombines TRBV9 with TRBJ2-1, with TRBD2 identical over 14 bases. With V trimmed by 5 bases and J by 6 bases, 4 bases remained unmatched. Germline CDR1 is SGDLS and CDR2 is YYNGEE. The CDR3 is 15 amino acids. CDR3 bases: TGTGCCAGCAGTGGGACTAGCGGGAGAGGCAATGAGCAGTTCTTC. Translating it yields CASSGTSGRGNEQFF.

The table lists this clone with a count of one. The gene calls are TRBV25-1 and TRBJ2-7; 7 nucleotides align to TRBD2. CDR1 and CDR2 from the germline V gene are MGHDK and SYGVNS. The trim removed 8 bases at V and 1 base at J, leaving 8 bases unmatched. The CDR3 is 14 residues long. The CDR3 bases are TGTGCCAGCGGGGAGGGAGGGGCGTCCTACGAGCAGTACTTC. Residues: CASGEGGASYEQYF.

The chain joins TRBV2 to TRBJ1-4; 9 nucleotides line up with TRBD1. Germline CDR1 and CDR2: SNHLY and FYNNEI. This CDR3 region has 14 residues. After removal of 6 bases from V and 7 bases from J, the junction contained 6 bases not matched to a gene. As DNA, the CDR3 is TGTGCCAGCAGGGGACAGGGAATCGGTGAAAAACTGTTTTTT. Protein sequence: CASRGQGIGEKLFF.

The chain recombines TRBV27 with TRBJ1-2, with 7 bases that match TRBD1. The germline gives CDR1 MNHEY, CDR2 SMNVEV (reference sequence). The CDR3 sequence is 13 residues long. J gave up 8 bases and V 4 bases, and 7 bases lay outside the gene matches. Written as DNA, the CDR3 is TGTGCCAGCAGTTACAGGGGACTGGGCGGCTACACCTTC. This translates into CASSYRGLGGYTF.

The genes are TRBV5-1 and TRBJ2-7; 10 bases line up with TRBD2. The length of the CDR3 is 15 residues. Per the germline V gene, CDR1 is SGHRS and CDR2 is YFSETQ. V was pared by 4 bases and J by 3 bases, with 7 bases of the junction left unmatched. Written as DNA, the CDR3 is TGCGCCAGCAGCCGAGGGTCTAGCGGGAGCTACGAGCAGTACTTC. It encodes CASSRGSSGSYEQYF.

The chain carries TRBV7-3 and TRBJ2-2, with TRBD2 matching 7 bases. V dropped 5 bases and J dropped 2; count of bases not matched to a gene: 11. Germline V CDR1 and CDR2: SGHTA, FQGTGA. CDR3 length equals 17 residues. CDR3 protein: CASSLRSSGPNTGELFF. DNA for the CDR3: TGTGCCAGCAGCCTACGATCTAGCGGTCCAAACACCGGGGAGCTGTTTTTT.

The CDR3 is CASRPSGYEQYF. CDR3 nucleotides: TGTGCCAGCCGGCCCTCGGGGTACGAGCAGTACTTC. V is TRBV2 and J is TRBJ2-7; D is possibly TRBD2 (5 bases). The V gene lost 8 bases and the J gene lost 4 bases, with 12 bases spanning the gap. This CDR3 has 12 residues. Germline V gene lookup returns CDR1 SNHLY and CDR2 FYNNEI. The complete variable domain, with remaining parts taken from reference TRBV2 and TRBJ2-7, reads EPEVTQTPSHQVTQMGQEVILRCVPISNHLYFYWYRQILGQKVEFLVSFYNNEISEKSEIFDDQFSVERPDGSNFTLKIRSTKLEDSAMYFCASRPSGYEQYFGPGTRLTVT.

This clone has a single count. CDR3 amino acids: CSVEQGGATQYF. The CDR3, as DNA: TGCAGCGTGGAACAGGGCGGAGCGACCCAGTACTTC. The chain carries TRBV29-1 and TRBJ2-5; TRBD1 might be the D (6 bases). Germline lookup yields CDR1 SQVTM and CDR2 ANQGSEA. Trimming took 6 bases from V and 7 from J, leaving 15 bases between them. The CDR3 has 12 amino acids.

This clone has just one count. The chain's CDR3 is CSASASGLAVSGANVLTF. For the CDR3, the DNA is TGCAGTGCTAGTGCGTCCGGACTAGCGGTCTCTGGGGCCAACGTCCTGACTTTC. V gene TRBV20-1 combines with J gene TRBJ2-6, with TRBD2 identical over 10 bases. In germline, CDR1 is DFQATT, CDR2 SNEGSKA (reference sequence). This CDR3 comprises 18 residues. Trimming took 3 bases from V and 0 from J; bases not matched to a gene: 8.

This clone has more than one count but fewer than ten. The chain couples TRBV5-4 to TRBJ2-3; D gene unclear. The V gene's germline CDR1 is SGHNT and CDR2 YYREEE (reference sequence). Trimming left V 1 base short and J 0 bases short, with 6 bases between. The CDR3 loop spans 14 amino acids. CDR3 sequence (DNA): TGTGCCAGCAGCTTGACAATAAGCACAGATACGCAGTATTTT. Translating it yields CASSLTISTDTQYF.

This rearrangement joins TRBV7-9 to TRBJ2-1; D gene uncertain. The CDR3 totals 14 residues. V shed 3 bases and J shed 4 bases, with 10 bases lying between them. Germline V gives CDR1 SEHNR, CDR2 FQNEAQ (reference sequence). CDR3 DNA: TGTGCCAGCAGCTTCTCCGCGTTATACAATGAGCAGTTCTTC. Its translation: CASSFSALYNEQFF. The variable domain in full, with the rest retrieved from reference TRBV7-9 and TRBJ2-1, is DTGVSQNPRHKITKRGQNVTFRCDPISEHNRLYWYRQTLGQGPEFLTYFQNEAQLEKSRLLSDRFSAERPKGSFSTLEIQRTEQGDSAMYLCASSFSALYNEQFFGPGTRLTVL.

The chain couples TRBV6-1 to TRBJ2-1, with 8 bases that match TRBD2. The CDR3 consists of 16 residues. V dropped 0 bases and J dropped 1; count of bases not matched to a gene: 2. Germline lookup yields CDR1 MNHNS and CDR2 SASEGT. CDR3 DNA: TGTGCCAGCAGTGAAGCAGCGGGAGCTTCCTACAATGAGCAGTTCTTC. Its protein is CASSEAAGASYNEQFF.

The V call is TRBV6-5, the J call TRBJ1-1; no clear D. V lost 7 bases to trimming and J lost 5 bases, with 14 bases between them. This CDR3 is 13 amino acids long. The germline CDR1 and CDR2 sequences are MNHEY and SVGAGI. CDR3 nucleotide sequence: TGTGCCAGCACCTCTTGGGGAGTAACTGAAGCTTTCTTT. Translated, it gives CASTSWGVTEAFF.

The gene calls are TRBV6-1 and TRBJ2-1; D is undetermined. CDR1 and CDR2 (germline): MNHNS, SASEGT. The CDR3 has 15 residues. Trimming removed 2 bases at V and 9 bases at J, with 17 bases between. CDR3 nucleotides: TGTGCCAGCAGTGAATACCCAAGGCAAACGGGTGAGCAGTTCTTC. It specifies CASSEYPRQTGEQFF.

The V gene is TRBV14, the J gene TRBJ2-5; perhaps TRBD2 as D (6 bases). This CDR3 spans 14 amino acids. Germline V gene lookup returns CDR1 SGHDN and CDR2 FVKESK. Trimming stripped 1 base from V and 5 bases from J, with 11 bases between. The CDR3 DNA follows: TGTGCCAGCAGCCAAGTTTTCAGCGGGGAGACCCAGTACTTC. It yields the protein CASSQVFSGETQYF.

The genes are TRBV11-2 and TRBJ1-4; D is undetermined. This CDR3 contains 14 residues. The V gene lost 5 bases and the J gene lost 0 bases, with 7 bases spanning the gap. CDR1 is SGHAT, CDR2 FQNNGV, per germline. The CDR3 loop reads CASSPHATNEKLFF. DNA of the CDR3: TGTGCCAGCAGCCCACACGCAACTAATGAAAAACTGTTTTTT.

The CDR3 protein is CASSPSQGRVNQPQHF. The CDR3 DNA follows: TGTGCCAGCTCACCATCTCAGGGGCGCGTCAATCAGCCCCAGCATTTT. The chain couples TRBV18 to TRBJ1-5, with TRBD1 as a possible D gene (6 bases). The V end lost 2 bases, the J end lost 3 bases, and 14 bases lay between the germline ends. CDR1 and CDR2 (germline): KGHSH, LQKENI. The CDR3 length is 16 residues.

The chain has TRBV30 and TRBJ2-4; 10 bases are shared with TRBD1. The CDR3 contains 13 residues. CDR1 and CDR2 from the germline V gene are GTSNPN and SVGIG (reference sequence). The J segment lost 8 bases and the V segment lost 2 bases, leaving 3 bases of the junction unmatched. The CDR3 sequence is CAWSRGTGDIQYF. CDR3 in DNA: TGTGCCTGGAGTCGTGGGACAGGGGACATTCAGTACTTC.

The J gene is TRBJ2-1, the V gene TRBV7-9; 11 nucleotides match TRBD2. CDR3 length: 15 residues. Per the germline V gene, CDR1 is SEHNR and CDR2 is FQNEAQ (reference sequence). J gave up 8 bases and V 5 bases, and 8 bases lay outside the gene matches. The CDR3 protein is CASSPLTSGSYEQFF. CDR3 coding DNA: TGTGCCAGCAGCCCGCTTACTAGCGGGAGTTATGAGCAGTTCTTC.

The V call is TRBV3-1 (or the pseudogene TRBV3-2), the J call TRBJ1-5; 7 bases fit TRBD1. CDR1 is LGHDT and CDR2 is YNNKEL in the germline V gene (reference sequence). Losses at the gene ends were 1 base for V and 5 bases for J; bases not matched to a gene: 2. The CDR3 is 14 residues long. In DNA form, the CDR3 reads TGTGCCAGCAGCCAAGGCAGGGGGGATCAGCCCCAGCATTTT. Translation gives CASSQGRGDQPQHF.

This clone has a handful of counts. The V gene is TRBV24-1, the J gene TRBJ2-5; D unclear. This CDR3 has 13 amino acids. Germline V gives CDR1 KGHDR, CDR2 SFDVKD. V gave up 2 bases and J gave up 5 bases, with 8 bases separating them. The chain's CDR3 is CATSDSHRETQYF. The CDR3 region has the DNA TGTGCCACCAGTGATTCCCACCGGGAGACCCAGTACTTC.

The chain joins TRBV19 to TRBJ2-3; TRBD2 aligns across 14 bases. Germline values: CDR1 LNHDA, CDR2 SQIVND (reference sequence). Trimming cost V 5 bases and J 8 bases; bases outside gene matches: 12. CDR3 length: 17 amino acids. The CDR3 spells CASSQPQTSGRAGTQYF. In DNA form, the CDR3 reads TGTGCCAGTAGTCAACCGCAGACTAGCGGGAGGGCCGGTACGCAGTATTTT.

The J gene is TRBJ2-1, the V gene TRBV3-1 (or the pseudogene TRBV3-2); 9 positions agree with TRBD2. The V gene end was trimmed by 6 bases and the J gene end by 7 bases; junction bases not matched to a gene: 16. CDR1 is LGHDT, CDR2 YNNKEL, per germline (reference sequence). This CDR3 contains 17 residues. The CDR3 bases are TGTGCCAGCAGACCAAGTTATAGCGCGGGAGGGCCTAATGAGCAGTTCTTC. This gives the protein CASRPSYSAGGPNEQFF.

The J gene is TRBJ2-5, the V gene TRBV9; TRBD1 aligns across 8 bases. The V gene end was trimmed by 2 bases and the J gene end by 4 bases; junction bases not matched to a gene: 4. The CDR3 is 14 residues long. Germline V gene data show CDR1 as SGDLS and CDR2 as YYNGEE. In DNA form, the CDR3 reads TGTGCCAGCAGCGTGCCTGGGACAGGAGAGACCCAGTACTTC. It encodes CASSVPGTGETQYF.